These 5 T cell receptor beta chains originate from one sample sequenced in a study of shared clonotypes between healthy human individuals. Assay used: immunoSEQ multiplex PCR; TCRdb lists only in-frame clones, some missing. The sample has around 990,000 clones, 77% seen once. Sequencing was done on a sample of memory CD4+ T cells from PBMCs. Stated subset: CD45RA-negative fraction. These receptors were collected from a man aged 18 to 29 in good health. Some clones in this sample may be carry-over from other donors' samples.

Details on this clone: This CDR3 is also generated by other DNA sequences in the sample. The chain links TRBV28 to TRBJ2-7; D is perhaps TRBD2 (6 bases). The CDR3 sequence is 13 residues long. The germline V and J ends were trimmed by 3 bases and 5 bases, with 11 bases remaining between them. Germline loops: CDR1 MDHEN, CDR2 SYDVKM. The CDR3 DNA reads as TGTGCCAGCAGTTTCGGAGGGATCCACGAGCAGTACTTC. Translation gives CASSFGGIHEQYF.

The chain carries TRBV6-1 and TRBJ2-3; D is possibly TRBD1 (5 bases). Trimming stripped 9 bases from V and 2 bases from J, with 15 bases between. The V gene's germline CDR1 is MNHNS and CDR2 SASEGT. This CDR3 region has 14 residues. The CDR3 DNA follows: TGTGCCAGTCTCCAACAGGTATTCACAGATACGCAGTATTTT. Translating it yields CASLQQVFTDTQYF.

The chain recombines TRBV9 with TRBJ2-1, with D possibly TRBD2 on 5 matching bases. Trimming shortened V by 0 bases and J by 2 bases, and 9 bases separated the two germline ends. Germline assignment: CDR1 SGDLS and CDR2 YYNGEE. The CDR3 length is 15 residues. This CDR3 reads CASSVVSGAYNEQFF. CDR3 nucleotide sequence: TGTGCCAGCAGCGTAGTGTCCGGGGCCTACAATGAGCAGTTCTTC.

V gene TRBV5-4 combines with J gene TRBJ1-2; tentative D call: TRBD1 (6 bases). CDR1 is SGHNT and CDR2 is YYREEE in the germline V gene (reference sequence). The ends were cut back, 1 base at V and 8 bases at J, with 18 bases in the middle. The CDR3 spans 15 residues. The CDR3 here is CASSLREIPRGGYTF. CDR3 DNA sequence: TGTGCCAGCAGCTTGCGTGAGATACCCAGGGGAGGCTACACCTTC.

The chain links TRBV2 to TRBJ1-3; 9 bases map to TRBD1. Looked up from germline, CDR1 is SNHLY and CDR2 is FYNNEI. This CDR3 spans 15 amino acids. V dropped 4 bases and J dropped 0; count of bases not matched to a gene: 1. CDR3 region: CASSVTGGSGNTIYF. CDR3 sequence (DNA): TGTGCCAGCAGTGTGACAGGGGGCTCTGGAAACACCATATATTTT.